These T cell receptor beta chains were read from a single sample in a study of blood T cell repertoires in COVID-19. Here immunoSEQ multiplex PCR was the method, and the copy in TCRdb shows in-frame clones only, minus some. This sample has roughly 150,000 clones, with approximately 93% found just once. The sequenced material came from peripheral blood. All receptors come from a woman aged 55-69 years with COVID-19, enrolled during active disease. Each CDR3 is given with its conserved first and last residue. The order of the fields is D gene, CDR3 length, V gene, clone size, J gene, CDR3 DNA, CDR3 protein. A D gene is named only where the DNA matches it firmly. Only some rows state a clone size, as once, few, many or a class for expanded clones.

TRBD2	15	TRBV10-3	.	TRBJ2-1	TGTGCCATCAGTTATCTAGCGGGGGTGGGCAATGAGCAGTTCTTC	CAISYLAGVGNEQFF
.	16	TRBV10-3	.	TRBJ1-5	TGTGCCATCAGTGAGTCCAGGGCGGCCCTCAATCAGCCCCAGCATTTT	CAISESRAALNQPQHF
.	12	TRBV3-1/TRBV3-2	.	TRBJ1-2	TGTGCCAGCAGCCAAGCTTTGGGCGGCTACACCTTC	CASSQALGGYTF
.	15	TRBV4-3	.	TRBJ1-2	TGCGCCAGCAGCCAAGAGAGTCAGGGTTTAGATGGCTACACCTTC	CASSQESQGLDGYTF
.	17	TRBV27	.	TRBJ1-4	TGTGCCAGCAGTTTAAGCCTCCGGGGGGGTATGAATGAAAAACTGTTTTTT	CASSLSLRGGMNEKLFF
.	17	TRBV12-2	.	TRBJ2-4	TGTGCAAGTCGCCCCGCCCACAGGGAAGTTCCCAAAAACATTCAGTACTTC	CASRPAHREVPKNIQYF
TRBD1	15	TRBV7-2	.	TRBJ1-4	TGTGCCAGCAGCTTCGACAGGGGCGTTAATGAAAAACTGTTTTTT	CASSFDRGVNEKLFF
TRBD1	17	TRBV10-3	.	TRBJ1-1	TGTGCCATCACCTCAACCGGGCAGGGGGTGAGGAACACTGAAGCTTTCTTT	CAITSTGQGVRNTEAFF
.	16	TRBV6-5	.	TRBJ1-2	TGTGCCAGCAGTTCCGGACAGCCTTCCCTTAACTATGGCTACACCTTC	CASSSGQPSLNYGYTF
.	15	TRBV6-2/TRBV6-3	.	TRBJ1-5	TGTGCCAGCAGTGGCGCGGCGGCAGGCAATCAGCCCCAGCATTTT	CASSGAAAGNQPQHF
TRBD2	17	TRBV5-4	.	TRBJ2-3	TGTGCCAGCAGCACCCCGACTAGCGGGGGGGTGGCAGATACGCAGTATTTT	CASSTPTSGGVADTQYF
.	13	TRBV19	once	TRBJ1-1	TGTGCCAGTAGTTCCCAGATGAACACTGAAGCTTTCTTT	CASSSQMNTEAFF
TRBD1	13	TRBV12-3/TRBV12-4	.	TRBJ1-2	TGTGCCAGCAGTCCGACAGGGTACTATGGCTACACCTTC	CASSPTGYYGYTF
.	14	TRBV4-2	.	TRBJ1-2	TGTGCCAGCAGCCATTCTGGGGGGGCGGCGGGCTACACCTTC	CASSHSGGAAGYTF
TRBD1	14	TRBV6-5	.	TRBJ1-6	TGTGCCAGCAGCCGCGGACAGGGATATTCACCCCTCCACTTT	CASSRGQGYSPLHF
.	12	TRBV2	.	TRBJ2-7	TGTGCCAGCAGCTATGACAGCTACGAGCAGTACTTC	CASSYDSYEQYF
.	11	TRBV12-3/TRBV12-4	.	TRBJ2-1	TGTGCCAGCAAGAGCGTCGATGAGCAGTTCTTC	CASKSVDEQFF
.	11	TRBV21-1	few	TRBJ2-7	TGTGCCAGCACCGCGGCCTACGAGCAGTACTTC	CASTAAYEQYF
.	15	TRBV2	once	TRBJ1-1	TGTGCCAGAAACCTCCGGTCACAGAGGAACACTGAAGCTTTCTTT	CARNLRSQRNTEAFF
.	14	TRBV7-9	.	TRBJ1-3	TGTGCCAGCAGCCTGGGGAGCTCTGGAAACACCATATATTTT	CASSLGSSGNTIYF
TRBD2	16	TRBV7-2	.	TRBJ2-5	TGTGCCAGCAGCTTTACTAGCGGGGGGGTCGGTGAGACCCAGTACTTC	CASSFTSGGVGETQYF
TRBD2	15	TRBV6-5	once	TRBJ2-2	TGTGCCAGCAGTCTAGCGGGGGGGAACACCGGGGAGCTGTTTTTT	CASSLAGGNTGELFF
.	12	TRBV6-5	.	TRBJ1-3	TGTGCCAGCAGCAGACAGGGAAACACCATATATTTT	CASSRQGNTIYF
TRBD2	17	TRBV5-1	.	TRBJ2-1	TGCGCCAGCAGCTTGTCCGGGACTAGCGGGGGGGCCGGGGAGCAGTTCTTC	CASSLSGTSGGAGEQFF
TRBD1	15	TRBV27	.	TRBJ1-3	TGTGCCAGCAGTATGCAGGGGGTTCCCGGAAACACCATATATTTT	CASSMQGVPGNTIYF
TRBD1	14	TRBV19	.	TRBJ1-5	TGTGCCAGTAGTTGGGACAGGGTCAATCAGCCCCAGCATTTT	CASSWDRVNQPQHF
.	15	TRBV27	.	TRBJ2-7	TGTGCCAGCAGTTTAAGGTCACATCCAGGGTACGAGCAGTACTTC	CASSLRSHPGYEQYF
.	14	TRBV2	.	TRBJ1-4	TGTGCCAGCAGAGTTACAGGTTCAAATGAAAAACTGTTTTTT	CASRVTGSNEKLFF
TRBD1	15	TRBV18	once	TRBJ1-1	TGTGCCAGCTCACCACGTACAGGGGTTGACACTGAAGCTTTCTTT	CASSPRTGVDTEAFF
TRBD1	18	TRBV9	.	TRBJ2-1	TGTGCCAGCAGCGAGTACGGGGCAACAGGGGGCGAGAACAATGAGCAGTTCTTC	CASSEYGATGGENNEQFF
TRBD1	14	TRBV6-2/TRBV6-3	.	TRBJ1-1	TGTGCCAGCAGTTCTCAGGGGGCAGGCACTGAAGCTTTCTTT	CASSSQGAGTEAFF
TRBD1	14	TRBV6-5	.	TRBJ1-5	TGTGCCAGCAGTACCCGGACAGGGAATCAGCCCCAGCATTTT	CASSTRTGNQPQHF
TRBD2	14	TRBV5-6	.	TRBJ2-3	TGTGCCAGCAGTTGGCGACTAGCGGGAGATACGCAGTATTTT	CASSWRLAGDTQYF
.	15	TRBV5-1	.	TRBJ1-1	TGCGCCAGCAGCTTGGCCACAACCATGAACACTGAAGCTTTCTTT	CASSLATTMNTEAFF
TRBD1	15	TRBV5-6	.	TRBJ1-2	TGTGCCAGCAGCTTTAGAGACAGGGAGACTTATGGCTACACCTTC	CASSFRDRETYGYTF
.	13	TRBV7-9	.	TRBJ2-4	TGTGCCAGCGGCCGAGAGGCGGGGAACATTCAGTACTTC	CASGREAGNIQYF
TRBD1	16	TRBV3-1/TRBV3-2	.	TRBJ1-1	TGTGCCAGCAGCTCCTGGACAGGGTTTAAGAACACTGAAGCTTTCTTT	CASSSWTGFKNTEAFF
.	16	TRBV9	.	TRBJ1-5	TGTGCCAGCAGCCTCACCGACGGAGGGGGCAATCAGCCCCAGCATTTT	CASSLTDGGGNQPQHF
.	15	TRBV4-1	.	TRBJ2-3	TGCGCCAGCAGCCCACAGGCGCCCAGCACAGATACGCAGTATTTT	CASSPQAPSTDTQYF
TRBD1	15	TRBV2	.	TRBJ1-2	TGTGCCAGCAGGGCTCCGGGACAGAATAACTATGGCTACACCTTC	CASRAPGQNNYGYTF
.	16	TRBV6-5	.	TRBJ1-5	TGTGCCAGCAGTTCGGTGGGGGGTGGTGGCAATCAGCCCCAGCATTTT	CASSSVGGGGNQPQHF
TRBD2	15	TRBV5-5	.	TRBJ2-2	TGTGCCAGCAGCTTCGCCGGGGGGGCCTCCGGGGAGCTGTTTTTT	CASSFAGGASGELFF
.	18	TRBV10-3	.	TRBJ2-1	TGTGCCACTGGAGCAGGGGGCCAGAGCGGGGGGACCTACAATGAGCAGTTCTTC	CATGAGGQSGGTYNEQFF
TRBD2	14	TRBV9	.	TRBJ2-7	TGTGCCAGCAGCCCGACTAGCGGGGGCTACGAGCAGTACTTC	CASSPTSGGYEQYF
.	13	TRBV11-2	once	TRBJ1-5	TGTGCCAGCAGCTCCCCAGGTATTCAGCCCCAGCATTTT	CASSSPGIQPQHF
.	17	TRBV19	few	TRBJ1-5	TGTGCCAGTAGTCGGGCAGCTAGGGGATATCGCAATCAGCCCCAGCATTTT	CASSRAARGYRNQPQHF
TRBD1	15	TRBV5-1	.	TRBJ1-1	TGCGCCAGCAGCTTAGTTGGACAGGGCTCCACTGAAGCTTTCTTT	CASSLVGQGSTEAFF
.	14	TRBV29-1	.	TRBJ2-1	TGCAGCACCTCGGCGCAGGGACAATACAATGAGCAGTTCTTC	CSTSAQGQYNEQFF
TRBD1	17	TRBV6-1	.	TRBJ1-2	TGTGCCAGCAGTGCTGGACAGGGTATTTTTCAGTCCTATGGCTACACCTTC	CASSAGQGIFQSYGYTF
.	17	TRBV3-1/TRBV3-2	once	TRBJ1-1	TGTGCCAGCAGCCCCCTAGTGTCAGGCGGGAGGAACACTGAAGCTTTCTTT	CASSPLVSGGRNTEAFF
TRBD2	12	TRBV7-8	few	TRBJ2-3	TGTGCCAGCAGCACGGGGGAGGGTACGCAGTATTTT	CASSTGEGTQYF
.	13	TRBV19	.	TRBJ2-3	TGTGCCAGTAGTATAGGAGGCTCCCAGACGCAGTATTTT	CASSIGGSQTQYF
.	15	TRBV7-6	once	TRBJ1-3	TGTGCCAGCAGCCAAGGCGGACATTCTGGAAACACCATATATTTT	CASSQGGHSGNTIYF
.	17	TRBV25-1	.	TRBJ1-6	TGTGCCAGCAGTGAATATAGAGGGGGCTCCTATAATTCACCCCTCCACTTT	CASSEYRGGSYNSPLHF
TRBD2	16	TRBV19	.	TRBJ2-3	TGTGCCAGTAGTGGGTCTAGCGGGGGGCCCACAGATACGCAGTATTTT	CASSGSSGGPTDTQYF
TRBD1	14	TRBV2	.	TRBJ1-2	TGTGCCAGCAGAGAGACCGGGACAGTCTATGGCTACACCTTC	CASRETGTVYGYTF
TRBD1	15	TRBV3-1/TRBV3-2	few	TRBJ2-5	TGTGCCAGCAAGGACAGGGGGAAGGGAGGCGAGACCCAGTACTTC	CASKDRGKGGETQYF